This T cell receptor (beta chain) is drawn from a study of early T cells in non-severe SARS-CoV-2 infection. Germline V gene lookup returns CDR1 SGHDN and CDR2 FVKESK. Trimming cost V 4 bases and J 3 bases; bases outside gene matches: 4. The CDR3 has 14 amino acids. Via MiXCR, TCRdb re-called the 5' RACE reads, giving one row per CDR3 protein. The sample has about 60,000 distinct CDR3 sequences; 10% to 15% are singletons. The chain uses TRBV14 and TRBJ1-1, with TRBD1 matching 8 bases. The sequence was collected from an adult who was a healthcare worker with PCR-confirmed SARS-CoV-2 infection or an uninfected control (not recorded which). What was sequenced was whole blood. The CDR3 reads CASSPDREHTEAFF. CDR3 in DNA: TGTGCCAGCAGCCCGGACAGGGAGCACACTGAAGCTTTCTTT.